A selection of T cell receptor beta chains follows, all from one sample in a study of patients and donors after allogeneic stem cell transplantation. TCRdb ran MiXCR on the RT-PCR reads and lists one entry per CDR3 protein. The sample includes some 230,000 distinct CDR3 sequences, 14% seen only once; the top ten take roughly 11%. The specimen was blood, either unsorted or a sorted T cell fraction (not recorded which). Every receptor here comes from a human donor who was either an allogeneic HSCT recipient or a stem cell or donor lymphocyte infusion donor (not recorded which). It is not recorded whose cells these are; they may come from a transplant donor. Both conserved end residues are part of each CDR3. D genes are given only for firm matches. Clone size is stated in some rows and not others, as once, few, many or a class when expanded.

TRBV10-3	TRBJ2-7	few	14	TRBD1	TGTGCCATCAGCCCTCGGACAGGGGGCAACGAGCAGTACTTC	CAISPRTGGNEQYF
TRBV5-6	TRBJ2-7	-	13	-	TGTGCCAGCAGTCCTCAGCGGGCCCCTCGGCAGTACTTC	CASSPQRAPRQYF
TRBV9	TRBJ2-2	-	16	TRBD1	TGTGCCAGCAGCCCCCCTTCGACAGGGGTCACCGGGGAGCTGTTTTTT	CASSPPSTGVTGELFF
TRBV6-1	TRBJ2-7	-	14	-	TGTGCCAGCAGGAGTGGGGAAGGGGTCTACGAGCAGTACTTC	CASRSGEGVYEQYF
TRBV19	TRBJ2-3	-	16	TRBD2	TGTGCCAGTAGTATAGATCGTTCGGGAGGCCGGGCGTCGCAGTATTTT	CASSIDRSGGRASQYF
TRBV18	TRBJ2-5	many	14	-	TGTGCCAGCTCACCACCGAGGACCCAAGAGACCCAGTACTTC	CASSPPRTQETQYF
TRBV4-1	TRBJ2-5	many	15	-	TGCGCCAGCAGCCAAGATAACGTTAATACGGAGACCCAGTACTTC	CASSQDNVNTETQYF
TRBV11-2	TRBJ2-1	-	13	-	TGTGCCAGCAACCCCCAGTTGGGGAATGAGCAGTTCTTC	CASNPQLGNEQFF
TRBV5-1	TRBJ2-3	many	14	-	TGCGCCAGCAGCCTGGAACATTACACAGATACGCAGTATTTT	CASSLEHYTDTQYF
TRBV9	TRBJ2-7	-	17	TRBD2	TGTGCCAGCAGTGGGGTAGCGGGATCCCACTACTACTACGAGCAGTACTTC	CASSGVAGSHYYYEQYF
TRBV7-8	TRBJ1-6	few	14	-	TGTGCCAGCAGCACACAGGGACAACATTCACCCCTCCACTTT	CASSTQGQHSPLHF
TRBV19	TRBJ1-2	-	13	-	TGTGCCAGTAGTATCCCCGGGCTGGCTGGCTACACCTTC	CASSIPGLAGYTF
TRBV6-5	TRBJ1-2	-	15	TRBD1	TGTGCCAGCAGTTACGGGGACAGGGTTAACTATGGCTACACCTTC	CASSYGDRVNYGYTF
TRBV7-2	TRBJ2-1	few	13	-	TGTGCCAGCAGCCCCACGGACGACAATGAGCAGTTCTTC	CASSPTDDNEQFF
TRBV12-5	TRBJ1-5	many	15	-	TGTGCTAGTGGTTTGGAGCCGGGAAGCAATCAGCCCCAGCATTTT	CASGLEPGSNQPQHF
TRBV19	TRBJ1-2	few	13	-	TGTGCCAGTAGCCCATACAGGGATGGTGGCTACACCTTC	CASSPYRDGGYTF
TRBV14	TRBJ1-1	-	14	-	TGTGCCAGCAGCCAAGGCAGGTTGGGCACTGAAGCTTTCTTT	CASSQGRLGTEAFF
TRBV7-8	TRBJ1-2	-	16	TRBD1	TGTGCCAGCAGCTTAGCTGGGGGACAGGGGCGAGGTGGCTACACCTTC	CASSLAGGQGRGGYTF
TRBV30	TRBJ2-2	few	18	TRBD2	TGTGCCCCCTGTCCGGGACTAGCGGGATCTGCGAGGACCGGGGAGCTGTTTTTT	CAPCPGLAGSARTGELFF
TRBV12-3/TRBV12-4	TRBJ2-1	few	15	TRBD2	TGTGCCAGCAGTCCTTCTAGCGGACTCTACAATGAGCAGTTCTTC	CASSPSSGLYNEQFF
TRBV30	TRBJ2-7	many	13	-	TGTGCCTGGAGTTTTAGCGGTCCCTACGAGCAGTACTTC	CAWSFSGPYEQYF
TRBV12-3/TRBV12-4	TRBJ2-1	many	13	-	TGTGCCAGCAGTCATCCCCACGGCAGTGAGCAGTTCTTC	CASSHPHGSEQFF
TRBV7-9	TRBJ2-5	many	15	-	TGTGCCAGCAGCTTAGTCGGTAGCGCCCAAGAGACCCAGTACTTC	CASSLVGSAQETQYF
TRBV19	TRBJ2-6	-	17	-	TGTGCCAGTAGTATAGATCTGGGACTGGCCCGGGCCAACGTCCTGACTTTC	CASSIDLGLARANVLTF
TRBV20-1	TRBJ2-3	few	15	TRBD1	TGCAGTGCTAGACTTGACAGGGGACGCACAGATACGCAGTATTTT	CSARLDRGRTDTQYF
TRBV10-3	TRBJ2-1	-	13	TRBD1	TGTGCCATCAGCGGCGACAGGGCCAATGAGCAGTTCTTC	CAISGDRANEQFF
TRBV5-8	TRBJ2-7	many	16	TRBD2	TGTGCCAGCAGCTACCTGGGGCTAGCGGTGACCTACGAGCAGTACTTC	CASSYLGLAVTYEQYF
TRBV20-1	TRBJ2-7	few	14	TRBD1	TGCAGTGCGTTAGGGGACAGGGGAATCTACGAGCAGTACTTC	CSALGDRGIYEQYF
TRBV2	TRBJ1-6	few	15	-	TGTGCCAGCAGCCTACAGGGACCCCTTAATTCACCCCTCCACTTT	CASSLQGPLNSPLHF
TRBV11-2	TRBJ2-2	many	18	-	TGTGCCAGCAGCTTATATGGCGTAGACAGGTCCAGGAGCGGGGAGCTGTTTTTT	CASSLYGVDRSRSGELFF
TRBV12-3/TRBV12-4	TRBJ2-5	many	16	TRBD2	TGTGCCAGCAGTCTCCGCATCGGGGGGAGCCAAGAGACCCAGTACTTC	CASSLRIGGSQETQYF
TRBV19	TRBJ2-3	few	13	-	TGTGCCAGTAGTATGGGCCGGGGAGATACGCAGTATTTT	CASSMGRGDTQYF
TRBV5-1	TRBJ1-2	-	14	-	TGCGCCAGCAGCTTGGCCGAGGTTAACTATGGCTACACCTTC	CASSLAEVNYGYTF
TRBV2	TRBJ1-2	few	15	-	TGTGCCAGCAGTACACCCAGGGTGGCTGGGGATGGCTACACCTTC	CASSTPRVAGDGYTF
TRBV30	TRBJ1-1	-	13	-	TGTGCCTGGACCCCTCAGGGGTTCGCTGAAGCTTTCTTT	CAWTPQGFAEAFF
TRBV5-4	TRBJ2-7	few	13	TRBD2	TGTGCCAGCAGTCGGGACTACACCTACGAGCAGTACTTC	CASSRDYTYEQYF
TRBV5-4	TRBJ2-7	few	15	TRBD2	TGTGCCAGCAGCCCACAGGGACTAGCTATCTACGAGCAGTACTTC	CASSPQGLAIYEQYF
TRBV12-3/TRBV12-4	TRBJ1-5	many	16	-	TGTGCCAGCAGTTTAGCGGGGATGGGGGAACGGCAGCCCCAGCATTTT	CASSLAGMGERQPQHF
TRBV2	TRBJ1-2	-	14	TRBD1	TGTGCCAGCAGTGATCTCGGACAGGAGTATGGCTACACCTTC	CASSDLGQEYGYTF
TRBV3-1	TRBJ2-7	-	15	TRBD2	TGTGCCAGCAGCCAAAGGTTCGCGGGAGATGGCGAGCAGTACTTC	CASSQRFAGDGEQYF
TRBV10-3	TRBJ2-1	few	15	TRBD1	TGTGCCATCGGGTTGCCGGGACAGGGGACGAGTGAGCAGTTCTTC	CAIGLPGQGTSEQFF
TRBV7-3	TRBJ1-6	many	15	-	TGTGCCAGCAGCGCCCAAGGGCAGGGGAATTCACCCCTCCACTTT	CASSAQGQGNSPLHF
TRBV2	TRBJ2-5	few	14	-	TGTGCCACCCCGAGGGAACAAATCCAAGAGACCCAGTACTTC	CATPREQIQETQYF
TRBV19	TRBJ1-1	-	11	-	TGTGCCAGTAGTATGGGGATTGAAGCTTTCTTT	CASSMGIEAFF
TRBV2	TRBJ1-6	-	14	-	TGTGCCAGCAGTGAAGCTGGGTTTAATTCACCCCTCCACTTT	CASSEAGFNSPLHF
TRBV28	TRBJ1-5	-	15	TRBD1	TGTGCCAGCAGGAAACAGGGGGCAGGCAATCAGCCCCAGCATTTT	CASRKQGAGNQPQHF
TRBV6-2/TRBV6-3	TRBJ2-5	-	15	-	TGTGCCAGCAGTTCGGGCCCAGTTGTAGGGGAGACCCAGTACTTC	CASSSGPVVGETQYF
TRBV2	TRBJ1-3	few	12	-	TGTGCCAGCAAGCGATTCCCAGACACCATATATTTT	CASKRFPDTIYF
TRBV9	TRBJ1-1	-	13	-	TGTGCCAGCAGCGTAAACCAAAACACTGAAGCTTTCTTT	CASSVNQNTEAFF
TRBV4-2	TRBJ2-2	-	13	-	TGTGCCAGCAGCCAGCCGCCCGACGGGGAGCTGTTTTTT	CASSQPPDGELFF
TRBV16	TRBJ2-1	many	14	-	TGTGCCAGCAGCCTCGCTAAGGGTCGCAATGAGCAGTTCTTC	CASSLAKGRNEQFF
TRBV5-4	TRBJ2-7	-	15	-	TGTGCCAGCAGCCCGGCTGGGGAAAGGATCTACGAGCAGTACTTC	CASSPAGERIYEQYF
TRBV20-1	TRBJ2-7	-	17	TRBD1	TGCAGTGCTAGAGATCAAGGGACAGGGCTTATGGACTACGAGCAGTACTTC	CSARDQGTGLMDYEQYF
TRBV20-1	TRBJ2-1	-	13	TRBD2	TGCAGTGCTCCAAGCGGGGGGTTAAATGAGCAGTTCTTC	CSAPSGGLNEQFF
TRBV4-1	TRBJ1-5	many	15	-	TGCGCCAGCAGCCAAGAAGTGGCGTCTGTTCAGCCCCAGCATTTT	CASSQEVASVQPQHF